This T cell receptor (beta chain) was observed in a study of Ad26.COV2.S vaccination and SARS-CoV-2 variants. The wider study: The vaccine Ad26.COV2.S was put into the muscle once, or twice with 56 days between. Study-wide points: There was a possibility that the TCR breadth and depth analyses underestimated total T cell responses.

The V segment lost 0 bases and the J segment 0 bases; nucleotides outside the gene matches: 7. The CDR3 has 18 residues. CDR1 MGHRA and CDR2 YSYEKL come from the germline V gene. Described treatment: roughly 19 received Ad26.COV2.S at low or high dose, single or two shots; about five received placebo; per-sample allocation not given. After the first vaccine or placebo injection, samples were drawn on day 63. Data came from immunoSEQ multiplex PCR; TCRdb stores just in-frame clones and leaves some out. The sample comprises 300,000 to 400,000 clones, 70% to 90% of which are singletons, and approximately 11% rests with the top ten. On this clone: Its antigen is unidentified.

The chain joins TRBV4-1 to TRBJ2-4; 8 bases line up with TRBD2. The source is a person between 18 and 59 years old who received the Ad26.COV2.S COVID-19 vaccine or a placebo. The specimen was peripheral blood, collected in a trial of Ad26.COV2.S vaccine versus placebo. The CDR3 protein is CASSQDRGGRLAKNIQYF. Written as DNA, the CDR3 is TGCGCCAGCAGCCAAGATCGGGGGGGGCGTCTAGCCAAAAACATTCAGTACTTC.